This is a list of T cell receptor beta chains from one sample in a study of identical twins. One entry per CDR3 protein, called by TCRdb with MiXCR from the 5' RACE reads. The table has approximately 620,000 distinct CDR3 sequences, over 8.5% seen once. The same specimen was also included in a second study, on yellow fever vaccine responses in identical twins.

Specimen: PBMCs. Receptors were obtained from a woman in her late teens or twenties in good health. The CDR3 runs from the conserved cysteine through the conserved F or W. The D gene is left open where the match is weak. The size of a clone is reported for some rows only, either as once, few or many, or as a class for expanded clones.

J gene,V gene,clone size,D gene,CDR3 DNA,CDR3 protein
TRBJ2-3,TRBV5-1,-,-,TGCGCCAGCAGCATGGCTGTACCCTCTGGCACAGATACGCAGTATTTT,CASSMAVPSGTDTQYF
TRBJ1-4,TRBV7-9,-,TRBD1,TGTGCCAGCAGCCAATCAGGACAGGGGACTAATGAAAAACTGTTTTTT,CASSQSGQGTNEKLFF
TRBJ2-5,TRBV5-1,many,-,TGCGCCAGCAGCCCGGACGTCTCAGGAGTGGGGCAAGAGACCCAGTACTTC,CASSPDVSGVGQETQYF
TRBJ2-4,TRBV7-9,many,TRBD2,TGTGCCAGCAGCGGGGGGGAGGACATTCAGTACTTC,CASSGGEDIQYF
TRBJ2-5,TRBV7-2,-,TRBD2,TGTGCCAGCAGCTTCACCGGGACTAGCCCTCGAGAGACCCAGTACTTC,CASSFTGTSPRETQYF
TRBJ2-3,TRBV6-1,-,TRBD2,TGTGCCAGCAGCCCGACTAGCGGGGGACATACGCAGTATTTT,CASSPTSGGHTQYF
TRBJ2-2,TRBV28,few,TRBD1,TGTGCCAGCAGTTCGAACGCCCCCGGGACAGGGGGCAACGGGGAGCTGTTTTTT,CASSSNAPGTGGNGELFF
TRBJ2-7,TRBV28,few,-,TGTGCCAGCAGTCTGGGCCCAGCGGGGCAGTACTTC,CASSLGPAGQYF
TRBJ2-5,TRBV12-3/TRBV12-4,many,TRBD2,TGTGCCAGCAGGGTTACCGGACTAGCCCCACAAGAGACCCAGTACTTC,CASRVTGLAPQETQYF
TRBJ1-2,TRBV9,many,-,TGTGCCAGCAGCGTAAGCGGGACATCGGTTGGCTACACCTTC,CASSVSGTSVGYTF
TRBJ2-1,TRBV20-1,-,TRBD2,TGCAGTGCCCCCATCGGGCTAGCGGCTTTGGATGAGCAGTTCTTC,CSAPIGLAALDEQFF
TRBJ1-1,TRBV14,many,-,TGTGCCAGCAACCGACAGATGAACACTGAAGCTTTCTTT,CASNRQMNTEAFF
TRBJ2-3,TRBV6-2/TRBV6-3,few,-,TGTGCCAGCAGTTACTCGGACCTAAGGTGGACAGATACGCAGTATTTT,CASSYSDLRWTDTQYF
TRBJ2-1,TRBV10-3,many,TRBD2,TGTGCCATCAGAGGACTAGCGGGAGATGAGCAGTTCTTC,CAIRGLAGDEQFF
TRBJ1-4,TRBV20-1,-,-,TGCAGTGCTAGAACAGACATTGCCAATGAAAAACTGTTTTTT,CSARTDIANEKLFF
TRBJ2-3,TRBV9,few,TRBD2,TGTGCCAGCAGCTCCCAAGCGGGGGGGCCACCTTCGCAGTATTTT,CASSSQAGGPPSQYF
TRBJ2-2,TRBV5-6,many,-,TGTGCCAGCAGCTTTTCCGGCAGGGTGAACACCGGGGAGCTGTTTTTT,CASSFSGRVNTGELFF
TRBJ2-1,TRBV28,many,-,TGTGCCAGCAGTCCTACAAGGGGTAGCGAGTCGAGTTCCTACAATGAGCAGTTCTTC,CASSPTRGSESSSYNEQFF
TRBJ2-3,TRBV7-9,-,-,TGTGCCAGCAGCCCGAGCCAGGATACGCAGTATTTT,CASSPSQDTQYF
TRBJ2-6,TRBV27,few,-,TGTGCCAGCACCCAGTCGGACAAGAGCTCTGGGGCCAACGTCCTGACTTTC,CASTQSDKSSGANVLTF
TRBJ2-5,TRBV6-6,-,-,TGTGCCAGCAGTTACTCGAAAAGGGAGACCCAGTACTTC,CASSYSKRETQYF
TRBJ2-7,TRBV6-2/TRBV6-3,few,-,TGTGCCACACGATCCCACAGATACTCCTACGAGCAGTACTTC,CATRSHRYSYEQYF
TRBJ2-2,TRBV14,-,TRBD1,TGTGCCAGCAGCCGGACAGGGCAGAGGCCCGGGGAGCTGTTTTTT,CASSRTGQRPGELFF